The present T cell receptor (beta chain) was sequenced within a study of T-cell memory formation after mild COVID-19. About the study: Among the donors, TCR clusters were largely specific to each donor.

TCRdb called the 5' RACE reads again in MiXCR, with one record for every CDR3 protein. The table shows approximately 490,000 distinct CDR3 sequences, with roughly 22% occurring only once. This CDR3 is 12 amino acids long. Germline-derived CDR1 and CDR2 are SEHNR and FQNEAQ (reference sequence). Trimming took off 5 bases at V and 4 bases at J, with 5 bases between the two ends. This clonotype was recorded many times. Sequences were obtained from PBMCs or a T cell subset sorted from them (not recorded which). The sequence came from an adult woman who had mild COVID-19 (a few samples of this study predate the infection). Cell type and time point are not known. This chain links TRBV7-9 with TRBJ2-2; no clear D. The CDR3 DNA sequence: TGTGCCAGCAGCAGGGTCACCGGGGAGCTGTTTTTT. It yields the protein CASSRVTGELFF.